These 12 T cell receptor beta chains originate from one sample sequenced in a study of cytomegalovirus exposure and HLA in healthy donors. A multiplex PCR was run with 60 Vbeta primers and 13 Jbeta primers. TCRdb's table, derived via immunoSEQ multiplex PCR, lists solely in-frame clones and lacks some. This table has 130,000 or so clones, about four fifths appearing once. Sequencing was done on a sample of PBMCs. All receptors derive from a male donor in good health and CMV-seronegative.

CDR3 amino acids: CATARPEGAKNIQYF. CDR3 sequence (DNA): TGTGCCACCGCCAGACCAGAGGGAGCCAAAAACATTCAGTACTTC. The chain carries TRBV27 and TRBJ2-4; the D gene is possibly TRBD2 (5 bases). The CDR3 runs 15 residues. In germline, CDR1 is MNHEY, CDR2 SMNVEV (reference sequence). V shed 10 bases and J shed 0 bases, with 16 bases lying between them.

J is TRBJ2-1 and V is TRBV4-3; D possibly corresponds to TRBD2 (5 bases). From germline, CDR1 is LGHNA and CDR2 YSLEER. V dropped 4 bases and J dropped 11 bases, with 15 bases sitting between them. This CDR3 has 13 residues. The CDR3 nucleotides read TGCGCCAGCAGCCCCTTCAGCGGATACAAGCAGTTCTTC. Translated: CASSPFSGYKQFF.

The genes are TRBV11-2 and TRBJ1-3; 8 nucleotides agree with TRBD1. The J segment lost 4 bases and the V segment lost 4 bases, leaving 3 bases of the junction unmatched. Germline loops: CDR1 SGHAT, CDR2 FQNNGV. The length of the CDR3 is 14 residues. CDR3 in amino acids: CASSWTGPGNTIYF. The CDR3 DNA sequence: TGTGCCAGCAGCTGGACAGGGCCAGGAAACACCATATATTTT.

This clone appeared a single time. The chain links TRBV10-1 to TRBJ2-4, with 8 bases that match TRBD2. The ends lost 4 bases at V and 7 bases at J; junction bases unmatched: 15. Germline values: CDR1 WNHNN, CDR2 SYGVQD (reference sequence). The CDR3 sequence is 17 residues long. The CDR3 loop reads CASSGPRLARRGNIQYF. CDR3 DNA sequence: TGCGCCAGCAGTGGCCCTCGACTAGCGAGGAGGGGGAACATTCAGTACTTC.

This clone has only a few counts. The V gene is TRBV6-5, the J gene TRBJ2-7; 9 nucleotides align to TRBD1. V dropped 4 bases and J dropped 1; count of bases not matched to a gene: 5. The CDR3 sequence is 15 residues long. Per germline, CDR1 MNHEY and CDR2 SVGAGI. CDR3 in amino acids: CASSSGQGLSYEQYF. Here the CDR3 DNA reads TGTGCCAGCAGTTCCGGACAGGGGCTTTCCTACGAGCAGTACTTC.

CDR3 sequence: CASLQGPQETQYF. The CDR3 nucleotides read TGTGCCAGCTTACAGGGGCCCCAGGAGACCCAGTACTTC. The J gene is TRBJ2-5, the V gene TRBV6-1; 7 bases fit TRBD1. The length of the CDR3 is 13 residues. Germline V CDR1 and CDR2: MNHNS, SASEGT. J was trimmed by 5 bases and V by 8 bases; bases with no gene match: 8.

CDR3 in amino acids: CASSDAGLQSYEQYF. CDR3 DNA sequence: TGTGCCAGCAGCGATGCGGGACTCCAGTCCTACGAGCAGTACTTC. The V and J genes are TRBV5-8 and TRBJ2-7, with D possibly being TRBD2 (6 bases). The CDR3 loop spans 15 amino acids. Germline V CDR1 and CDR2: SGHTS, YDEGEE. Trimming pared 4 bases from V and 1 base from J, leaving 15 bases between.

V and J are TRBV7-3 and TRBJ2-5; 10 positions agree with TRBD1. The J call may be incorrect, as the DNA end agrees better with TRBJ2-7. The CDR3 totals 14 residues. Germline V gene sequence: CDR1 SGHTA, CDR2 FQGTGA. The CDR3 region has the DNA TGTGCCAGCAGCCGACAGGGGGCGAGCGACGAGCAGTACTTC. This sequence encodes CASSRQGASDEQYF.

The chain recombines TRBV27 with TRBJ1-1; 8 nucleotides line up with TRBD1. CDR1 is MNHEY and CDR2 is SMNVEV in the germline V gene (reference sequence). The CDR3 runs to 12 residues. Trimming cost V 2 bases and J 10 bases; bases outside gene matches: 3. CDR3 DNA: TGTGCCAGCAGTTTACTAGGACAGGGAGCTTTCTTT. Translated: CASSLLGQGAFF.

V and J are TRBV19 and TRBJ2-1, with TRBD2 matching 8 bases. V shed 4 bases, J shed 6 bases, and the junction held 2 bases outside the gene matches. The germline gives CDR1 LNHDA, CDR2 SQIVND (reference sequence). The CDR3 length is 13 residues. In DNA form, the CDR3 reads TGTGCCAGTAGTAGTCTAGCGGGCAATGAGCAGTTCTTC. Translated: CASSSLAGNEQFF. The full variable domain, with the rest looked up from reference TRBV19 and TRBJ2-1, is DGGITQSPKYLFRKEGQNVTLSCEQNLNHDAMYWYRQDPGQGLRLIYYSQIVNDFQKGDIAEGYSVSREKKESFPLTVTSAQKNPTAFYLCASSSLAGNEQFFGPGTRLTVL.

The chain combines TRBV7-8 with TRBJ2-1; the match to TRBD1 covers 8 bases. The CDR3 consists of 15 residues. V was pared by 5 bases and J by 4 bases, with 7 bases of the junction left unmatched. Looked up from germline, CDR1 is SGHVS and CDR2 is FQNEAQ. The CDR3 bases are TGTGCCAGCAGCCCCCGGACAGGGTCTTACAATGAGCAGTTCTTC. It translates to CASSPRTGSYNEQFF.

The chain recombines TRBV15 with TRBJ2-1; the match to TRBD1 covers 8 bases. The germline V gene has CDR1 LNHNV and CDR2 YYDKDF (reference sequence). The CDR3 has 15 amino acids. With 0 bases clipped from V and 9 bases from J, the junction kept 7 bases outside the gene matches. The CDR3 sequence: CATSRDGSGGAEQFF. The CDR3 nucleotides read TGTGCCACCAGCAGAGATGGGTCAGGGGGCGCTGAGCAGTTCTTC. The whole variable domain, remainder taken from reference TRBV15 and TRBJ2-1, is DAMVIQNPRYQVTQFGKPVTLSCSQTLNHNVMYWYQQKSSQAPKLLFHYYDKDFNNEADTPDNFQSRRPNTSFCFLDIRSPGLGDTAMYLCATSRDGSGGAEQFFGPGTRLTVL.